The rows below give T cell receptor beta chains drawn from one sample of a study of T cells of healthy individuals. TCRdb called the 5' RACE reads again in MiXCR, with one record for every CDR3 protein. Among around 79,000 distinct CDR3 sequences listed, about 5% were seen once. The origin of the receptors is a female donor in good health. The CDR3 runs from the conserved cysteine through the conserved F or W. Fields, in order: D gene, J gene, clone size, V gene, CDR3 protein, CDR3 DNA. The D gene is left open where the match is weak. Size values are once, few and many counts, or a class for expanded clones, and some rows have none.

D: .
J: TRBJ1-1
size: many
V: TRBV5-6
CDR3: CASSLDSQHTEAFF
DNA: TGTGCCAGCAGCTTGGACAGCCAACACACTGAAGCTTTCTTT

D: .
J: TRBJ1-2
size: many
V: TRBV28
CDR3: CASSFRSSGYTF
DNA: TGTGCCAGCAGTTTTAGGTCAAGTGGCTACACCTTC

D: .
J: TRBJ2-1
size: many
V: TRBV7-3
CDR3: CASSLSRARSSYNEQFF
DNA: TGTGCCAGCAGCTTAAGCCGCGCCAGGAGCTCCTACAATGAGCAGTTCTTC

D: .
J: TRBJ2-7
size: many
V: TRBV6-5
CDR3: CASSFGEQGVYEQYF
DNA: TGTGCCAGCAGTTTCGGGGAACAGGGAGTATACGAGCAGTACTTC

D: TRBD2
J: TRBJ2-7
size: many
V: TRBV7-2
CDR3: CASSLSGSPYEQYF
DNA: TGTGCCAGCAGCTTAAGCGGGAGTCCGTACGAGCAGTACTTC

D: TRBD2
J: TRBJ2-1
size: few
V: TRBV6-2/TRBV6-3
CDR3: CASSYASGRREGQFF
DNA: TGTGCCAGCAGTTACGCTAGCGGGAGAAGGGAAGGGCAGTTCTTC

D: .
J: TRBJ2-1
size: many
V: TRBV6-1
CDR3: CASYRIDEQFF
DNA: TGTGCCAGCTACAGAATTGATGAGCAGTTCTTC

D: TRBD2
J: TRBJ2-3
size: many
V: TRBV10-3
CDR3: CAISDSGSADTQYF
DNA: TGTGCCATCAGTGATAGCGGGAGCGCAGATACGCAGTATTTT

D: TRBD2
J: TRBJ2-5
size: .
V: TRBV6-5
CDR3: CASSYAGGTSGRWQETQYF
DNA: TGTGCCAGCAGTTACGCGGGGGGGACTAGCGGGAGGTGGCAAGAGACCCAGTACTTC

D: .
J: TRBJ2-3
size: few
V: TRBV6-1
CDR3: CASSEVWFTDTQYF
DNA: TGTGCCAGCAGTGAAGTGTGGTTCACAGATACGCAGTATTTT

D: .
J: TRBJ2-1
size: many
V: TRBV27
CDR3: CASSLASKSEQFF
DNA: TGTGCCAGCAGTTTGGCAAGCAAGAGTGAGCAGTTCTTC

D: .
J: TRBJ1-5
size: many
V: TRBV20-1
CDR3: CSASMSTVQPQHF
DNA: TGCAGTGCTAGCATGTCGACAGTTCAGCCCCAGCATTTT

D: .
J: TRBJ2-7
size: few
V: TRBV10-3
CDR3: CATGSPAYEQYF
DNA: TGTGCCACCGGGTCCCCTGCCTACGAGCAGTACTTC

D: TRBD1
J: TRBJ2-1
size: many
V: TRBV9
CDR3: CASSAAGTGVNEQFF
DNA: TGTGCCAGCAGCGCCGCCGGGACAGGGGTCAATGAGCAGTTCTTC

D: .
J: TRBJ1-1
size: .
V: TRBV6-1
CDR3: CASSEALQGIPEAFF
DNA: TGTGCCAGCAGTGAAGCGTTACAGGGTATACCTGAAGCTTTCTTT

D: .
J: TRBJ2-1
size: many
V: TRBV28
CDR3: CASLQAGESYNEQFF
DNA: TGTGCCAGCCTACAGGCCGGGGAGTCCTACAATGAGCAGTTCTTC

D: .
J: TRBJ2-5
size: many
V: TRBV5-1
CDR3: CASSLVVAEQETQYF
DNA: TGCGCCAGCAGCTTGGTGGTAGCGGAACAAGAGACCCAGTACTTC

D: .
J: TRBJ1-5
size: once
V: TRBV12-3/TRBV12-4
CDR3: CASSLGSWDQPQHF
DNA: TGTGCCAGCAGTTTGGGAAGCTGGGATCAGCCCCAGCATTTT

D: .
J: TRBJ1-1
size: many
V: TRBV28
CDR3: CASSWTGDTEAFF
DNA: TGTGCCAGCAGTTGGACGGGGGACACTGAAGCTTTCTTT

D: .
J: TRBJ2-4
size: .
V: TRBV12-3/TRBV12-4
CDR3: CASRLAKNIQYF
DNA: TGTGCCAGCAGATTAGCCAAAAACATTCAGTACTTC

D: .
J: TRBJ2-1
size: many
V: TRBV6-5
CDR3: CASSPEWGSYNEQFF
DNA: TGTGCCAGCAGTCCAGAGTGGGGCTCCTACAATGAGCAGTTCTTC

D: TRBD1
J: TRBJ2-1
size: many
V: TRBV15
CDR3: CATSTAGTGYNEQFF
DNA: TGTGCCACCAGCACCGCCGGGACAGGCTACAATGAGCAGTTCTTC

D: .
J: TRBJ1-1
size: many
V: TRBV7-2
CDR3: CASSLENMNTEAFF
DNA: TGTGCCAGCAGCTTAGAGAACATGAACACTGAAGCTTTCTTT

D: .
J: TRBJ1-1
size: many
V: TRBV27
CDR3: CASSLTDGLAEAFF
DNA: TGTGCCAGCAGTTTAACCGACGGCCTGGCTGAAGCTTTCTTT

D: TRBD1
J: TRBJ1-4
size: many
V: TRBV12-3/TRBV12-4
CDR3: CASSSRDRGNEKLFF
DNA: TGTGCCAGCAGCTCCCGGGACAGGGGTAATGAAAAACTGTTTTTT

D: .
J: TRBJ1-6
size: many
V: TRBV9
CDR3: CASSASEGGLDSPLHF
DNA: TGTGCCAGCAGCGCATCCGAAGGGGGTTTAGATTCACCCCTCCACTTT

D: .
J: TRBJ2-1
size: .
V: TRBV19
CDR3: CASRSRGADYNEQFF
DNA: TGTGCCAGTAGAAGTAGGGGGGCTGACTACAATGAGCAGTTCTTC

D: TRBD1
J: TRBJ1-5
size: many
V: TRBV6-6
CDR3: CASSYFVPGTALGQPQHF
DNA: TGTGCCAGCAGTTATTTCGTTCCCGGGACAGCCCTCGGTCAGCCCCAGCATTTT

D: TRBD1
J: TRBJ2-7
size: many
V: TRBV20-1
CDR3: CSATTRNRQGSYEQYF
DNA: TGCAGTGCCACAACCCGAAACCGACAGGGGTCCTACGAGCAGTACTTC

D: .
J: TRBJ1-1
size: .
V: TRBV15
CDR3: CATSRESNTEAFF
DNA: TGTGCCACCAGCAGAGAGTCGAACACTGAAGCTTTCTTT

D: .
J: TRBJ1-4
size: many
V: TRBV10-2
CDR3: CASSDNDRNEKLFF
DNA: TGCGCCAGCAGTGACAATGATCGAAATGAAAAACTGTTTTTT

D: .
J: TRBJ2-4
size: .
V: TRBV18
CDR3: CASSPSEKNIQYF
DNA: TGTGCCAGCTCACCTTCGGAGAAAAACATTCAGTACTTC

D: .
J: TRBJ2-1
size: many
V: TRBV5-1
CDR3: CASSLEGETYNEQFF
DNA: TGCGCCAGCAGCTTGGAGGGGGAAACCTACAATGAGCAGTTCTTC

D: .
J: TRBJ2-7
size: many
V: TRBV5-4
CDR3: CASSMDRYEQYF
DNA: TGTGCCAGCAGCATGGACCGCTACGAGCAGTACTTC

D: .
J: TRBJ2-7
size: few
V: TRBV27
CDR3: CASSSPLTRRGEQYF
DNA: TGTGCCAGCAGTTCGCCCCTGACTAGACGGGGCGAGCAGTACTTC

D: TRBD2
J: TRBJ2-1
size: many
V: TRBV30
CDR3: CAWSVKDGTSGRYNEQFF
DNA: TGTGCCTGGAGTGTAAAAGATGGGACTAGCGGGAGGTACAATGAGCAGTTCTTC

D: .
J: TRBJ2-1
size: many
V: TRBV12-3/TRBV12-4
CDR3: CASSLAQREQFF
DNA: TGTGCCAGCAGTTTAGCGCAACGGGAGCAGTTCTTC

D: .
J: TRBJ2-3
size: many
V: TRBV2
CDR3: CASRKDTDTQYF
DNA: TGTGCCAGCAGGAAGGACACAGATACGCAGTATTTT

D: .
J: TRBJ1-4
size: few
V: TRBV5-1
CDR3: CASSLWGFTTNEKLFF
DNA: TGCGCCAGCAGCTTGTGGGGATTTACAACTAATGAAAAACTGTTTTTT

D: .
J: TRBJ2-1
size: many
V: TRBV6-2/TRBV6-3
CDR3: CASSLPDSYNEQFF
DNA: TGTGCCAGCAGTTTACCCGACAGTTACAATGAGCAGTTCTTC

D: .
J: TRBJ1-6
size: many
V: TRBV6-2/TRBV6-3
CDR3: CASSSQGENSPLHF
DNA: TGTGCCAGCAGTTCACAAGGCGAAAATTCACCCCTCCACTTT

D: .
J: TRBJ2-5
size: .
V: TRBV3-1
CDR3: CASSISATQETQYF
DNA: TGTGCCAGCAGCATATCAGCCACCCAAGAGACCCAGTACTTC

D: .
J: TRBJ2-1
size: .
V: TRBV14
CDR3: CASSRRLNGFAYNEQFF
DNA: TGTGCCAGCAGCCGTCGGTTAAACGGATTCGCCTACAATGAGCAGTTCTTC

D: .
J: TRBJ2-3
size: many
V: TRBV2
CDR3: CASSEDTQYF
DNA: TGTGCCAGCAGTGAAGATACGCAGTATTTT

D: .
J: TRBJ2-1
size: many
V: TRBV29-1
CDR3: CIVSGRPNEQFF
DNA: TGCATCGTATCGGGACGTCCCAATGAGCAGTTCTTC

D: .
J: TRBJ2-1
size: many
V: TRBV9
CDR3: CASSVGDRLNNEQFF
DNA: TGTGCCAGCAGCGTAGGAGACAGGTTGAACAATGAGCAGTTCTTC